Below, 4 T cell receptor beta chains from the same sample are listed, as sequenced in a study of blood T cell repertoires in COVID-19. Clones were read by immunoSEQ multiplex PCR, and TCRdb kept only the in-frame ones, dropping some. Here the sample spans some 70,000 clones, about 91% being singletons. The sequencing input was peripheral blood. Source of these receptors: a woman between 65 and 79 years old with acute or convalescent COVID-19.

CDR3 in DNA: TGTGCCAGCAGTTCTGGGGACAGACGGGAGCTGTTTTTT. Its translation: CASSSGDRRELFF. The genes are TRBV6-5 and TRBJ2-2, with TRBD1 matching over 7 bases. The CDR3 extends over 13 amino acids. Trimming at V came to 4 bases and at J to 9 bases, leaving 5 bases not matched to a gene. Germline CDR1 MNHEY, CDR2 SVGAGI.

The chain joins TRBV20-1 to TRBJ2-7, with a weak D call TRBD1 (6 bases). The V and J ends lost 3 bases and 3 bases respectively, with 12 bases between them. CDR3 length equals 13 residues. Germline V gene data show CDR1 as DFQATT and CDR2 as SNEGSKA (reference sequence). The CDR3 bases are TGCAGTGCTAGTCCGGGACACCGCTACGAGCAGTACTTC. Protein product: CSASPGHRYEQYF.

The chain couples TRBV10-3 to TRBJ2-2; perhaps TRBD2 as D (6 bases). The CDR3 is 15 residues long. The germline V gene has CDR1 ENHRY and CDR2 SYGVKD. V lost 8 bases to trimming and J lost 3 bases, with 16 bases between them. For the CDR3, the DNA is TGTGCCATCGCGGAGGGGAGGATAGACACCGGGGAGCTGTTTTTT. Amino acids: CAIAEGRIDTGELFF.

The rearrangement joins TRBV28 to TRBJ1-1; D is unresolved. The V gene's germline CDR1 is MDHEN and CDR2 SYDVKM. This CDR3 is built from 13 residues. V gave up 8 bases and J gave up 4 bases, with 14 bases separating them. The CDR3 DNA is TGTGCCAGCGCGGAGCTTATGAGCACTGAAGCTTTCTTT. It is translated as CASAELMSTEAFF.